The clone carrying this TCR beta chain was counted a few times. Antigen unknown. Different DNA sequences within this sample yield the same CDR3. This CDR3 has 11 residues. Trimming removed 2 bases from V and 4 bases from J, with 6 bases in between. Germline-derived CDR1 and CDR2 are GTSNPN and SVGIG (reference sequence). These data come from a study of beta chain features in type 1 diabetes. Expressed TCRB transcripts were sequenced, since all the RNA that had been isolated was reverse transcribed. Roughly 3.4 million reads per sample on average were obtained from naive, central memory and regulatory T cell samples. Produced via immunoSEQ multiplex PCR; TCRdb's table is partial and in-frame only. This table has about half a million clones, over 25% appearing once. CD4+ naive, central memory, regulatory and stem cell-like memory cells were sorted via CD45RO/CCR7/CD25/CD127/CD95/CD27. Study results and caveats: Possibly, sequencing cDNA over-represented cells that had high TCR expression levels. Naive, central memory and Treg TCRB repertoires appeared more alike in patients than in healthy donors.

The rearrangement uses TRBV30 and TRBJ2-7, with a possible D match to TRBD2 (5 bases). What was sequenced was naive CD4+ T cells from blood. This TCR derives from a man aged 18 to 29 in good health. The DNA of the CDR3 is TGTGCCTGGAGTCGGACTTACGAGCAGTACTTC. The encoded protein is CAWSRTYEQYF.